The present entry profiles one T cell receptor beta chain with its context. The antigen is undetermined. The CDR3 end falls 3 residues outside the read, so it is completed with the germline J gene. The sample comes from a study of T cells in women clearing cervical HPV infection. The wider study: Controls' single incident HPV16 infection cleared within 12 months without precancer. Study-level results: TRBV6-7 relative abundance averaged about 0.1% in cases and under 0.2% in controls.

Some clones are missing from TCRdb's copy, which holds only in-frame ones; the method was immunoSEQ multiplex PCR. Its listing shows roughly 40,000 clones. This CDR3 spans 14 amino acids. With 5 bases removed from V and 5 bases from J, the gap between germline ends came to 15 bases. Germline V gives CDR1 LNHDA, CDR2 SQIVND (reference sequence). Sequenced input: blood buffy coat. The clonotype was recovered from a woman between 18 and 70 years old with a cervical HPV16 infection that either progressed to CIN3+ or cleared (not recorded which). The rearrangement uses TRBV19 and TRBJ2-5; D assignment may be TRBD1 or TRBD2 (7 bases each). The CDR3 bases that were read are TGTGCCAGTAGTCGCAACAGGGGAGGGGAGACC. Translating gives CASSRNRGGET. The entire CDR3 protein is CASSRNRGGETQYF.